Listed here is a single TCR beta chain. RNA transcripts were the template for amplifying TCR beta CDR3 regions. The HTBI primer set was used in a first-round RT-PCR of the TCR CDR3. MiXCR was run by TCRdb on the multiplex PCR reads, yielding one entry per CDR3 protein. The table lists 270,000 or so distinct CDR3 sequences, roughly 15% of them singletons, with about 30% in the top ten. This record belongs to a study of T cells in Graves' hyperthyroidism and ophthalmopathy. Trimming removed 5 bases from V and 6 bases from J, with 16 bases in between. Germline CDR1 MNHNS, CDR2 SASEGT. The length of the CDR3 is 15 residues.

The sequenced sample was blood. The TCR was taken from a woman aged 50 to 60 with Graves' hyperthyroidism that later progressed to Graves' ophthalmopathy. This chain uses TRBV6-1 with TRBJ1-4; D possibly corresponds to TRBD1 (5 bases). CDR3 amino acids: CASSPISGGDEKLFF. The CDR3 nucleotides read TGTGCCAGCAGTCCCATTTCGGGGGGGGATGAAAAACTGTTTTTT.